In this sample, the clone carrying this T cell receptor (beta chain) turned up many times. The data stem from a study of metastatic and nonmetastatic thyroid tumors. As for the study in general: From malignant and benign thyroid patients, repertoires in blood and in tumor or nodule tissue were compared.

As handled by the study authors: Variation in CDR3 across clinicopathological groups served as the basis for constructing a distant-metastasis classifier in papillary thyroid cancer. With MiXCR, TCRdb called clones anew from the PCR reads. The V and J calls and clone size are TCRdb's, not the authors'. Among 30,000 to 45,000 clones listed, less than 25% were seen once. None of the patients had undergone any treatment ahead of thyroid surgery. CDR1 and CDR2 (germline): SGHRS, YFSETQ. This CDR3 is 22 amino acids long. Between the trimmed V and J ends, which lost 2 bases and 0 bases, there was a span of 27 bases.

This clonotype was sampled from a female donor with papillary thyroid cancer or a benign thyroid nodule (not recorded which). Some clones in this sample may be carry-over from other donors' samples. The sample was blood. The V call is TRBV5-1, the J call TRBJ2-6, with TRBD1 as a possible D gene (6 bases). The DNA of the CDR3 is TGCGCCAGCAGCTTCTCCGCCGGGACACAGGACTTTTTCACCTCTGGGGCCAACGTCCTGACTTTC. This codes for CASSFSAGTQDFFTSGANVLTF.